This T cell receptor beta chain was documented in a study of blood T cell repertoires in COVID-19 (dated by TCRdb to 2020 to 2021). Notes on the research overall: Collaborator samples came from the United States, Italy and Spain and covered acute and convalescent phases of COVID-19. The prospective study material was composed of cDNA or gDNA derived from T cells, B-cell-depleted T cells, or PBMCs. Deeply sampled blood TCRbeta repertoires from subjects exposed to, actively infected with, or recovered from COVID-19 were included in the dataset. The repertoires were released in a freely available public database intended as a resource for research on the immune response to SARS-CoV-2. Samples were obtained from the ongoing ImmuneRACE study (first 160 participants) and from about 1,300 subjects provided by 6 global collaborators. The sample metadata nearly always contained a de-identified subject ID, COVID-19 status, age in years and sex. Where available, HLA class I and class II types were taken from metadata supplied by the sample provider and were not determined by assay-based typing. Study-wide findings and limitations: Clinical and demographic metadata were provided uncurated, with the amount varying by source and participant.

TCRbeta CDR3 regions were amplified from genomic DNA using the immunoSEQ Assay, a bias-controlled multiplex PCR. The original pipeline was this. Nucleated cell counts per sample were estimated from amplification of reference gene primers within the assay. Sequence reads were collapsed and filtered to measure the absolute abundance of every unique TCRbeta CDR3 rearrangement. For each sample, productive Simpson clonality was calculated by taking the square root of Simpson's diversity index across productive rearrangements. TCRdb stores this immuneACCESS table with in-frame sequences only. Part of the clones is absent; in the studies checked, under half of the shortfall reflects unresolved V genes, and no reason is known for the rest. For V, J and clone size, that table is used; D and trimming come from the DNA. The sample data list just over 150,000 clones, and 85% of these were observed just once. 3% to 3.5% of the sample is in the top ten clones.

The CDR3 measures 15 amino acids from cysteine to phenylalanine. Kept here is only the CDR3 DNA, which spans 45 bases and is read in frame from base 1. CDR1 and CDR2 are drawn from the germline V gene: MDHEN, SYDVKM. From V the trimming removes 4 bases and from J it removes 3 bases, while the gene matches leave 8 bases of the junction unaccounted for. Whole blood was collected in K2EDTA tubes by collaborating institutions according to the institutions' own protocols. For TCRbeta analysis, collaborator samples were shipped as frozen whole blood, as isolated PBMCs, or as DNA extracted from either sample type. Worth noting for this clone: Its specific antigen is unknown. Per-nucleotide qualities are absent, and no much larger clonotype sits a single base away.

Sequenced material: peripheral blood. The rearrangement joined TRBV28 to TRBJ1-1, and 7 junctional nucleotides match TRBD1. The TCR was taken from a human donor with acute or convalescent COVID-19. The donor label of this sample is uncertain. The CDR3 reads as follows: CASSSRGPRDTEAFF. The DNA is TGTGCCAGCAGTTCGAGGGGGCCCCGGGACACTGAAGCTTTCTTT.